The 16 T cell receptor beta chains listed next were all sequenced from one sample in a study of blood T cell repertoires in COVID-19. The method was immunoSEQ multiplex PCR; TCRdb's version includes in-frame clones alone and lacks a portion of them. The sample lists approximately 160,000 clones; over 75% were seen once. The sequenced sample consisted of peripheral blood. These receptors came from a man aged 70 or older who had recovered from COVID-19.

The chain combines TRBV5-4 with TRBJ2-1, with TRBD2 matching over 9 bases. The CDR3 is 16 amino acids. The J segment lost 3 bases and the V segment lost 0 bases, leaving 4 bases of the junction unmatched. Germline values: CDR1 SGHNT, CDR2 YYREEE (reference sequence). The DNA of the CDR3 is TGTGCCAGCAGCTTGGGGCTAGCGGGGAACTACAATGAGCAGTTCTTC. Amino acid sequence: CASSLGLAGNYNEQFF.

The genes are TRBV27 and TRBJ1-4, with D tentatively TRBD1 (5 bases). The ends were cut back, 3 bases at V and 0 bases at J, with 11 bases in the middle. The V gene's germline CDR1 is MNHEY and CDR2 SMNVEV (reference sequence). There are 16 residues in the CDR3. CDR3 sequence: CASSLGLFSTNEKLFF. The CDR3 DNA reads as TGTGCCAGCAGTTTGGGGCTGTTCTCAACTAATGAAAAACTGTTTTTT.

The J gene is TRBJ2-5, the V gene TRBV5-1, with 8 bases identical to TRBD2. V shed 0 bases, J shed 1 base, and the junction held 8 bases outside the gene matches. Germline V gene sequence: CDR1 SGHRS, CDR2 YFSETQ. The CDR3 consists of 17 residues. For the CDR3, the DNA is TGCGCCAGCAGCTTGGGTGGGGTTAGCGGGACCCAAGAGACCCAGTACTTC. This sequence encodes CASSLGGVSGTQETQYF.

The CDR3: CASSMGGYHNNEQFF. The CDR3 nucleotides read TGTGCCAGCAGCATGGGCGGGTACCACAACAATGAGCAGTTCTTC. The rearrangement joins TRBV7-3 to TRBJ2-1; tentative D call: TRBD2 (5 bases). The germline gives CDR1 SGHTA, CDR2 FQGTGA. Between the trimmed V and J ends, which lost 5 bases and 5 bases, there was a span of 16 bases. CDR3 length equals 15 residues.

The chain has TRBV12-3 or TRBV12-4 and TRBJ2-3, with D maybe TRBD1 (6 bases). The CDR3 is made up of 12 amino acids. Trimming pared 5 bases from V and 8 bases from J, leaving 11 bases between. The CDR3 loop reads CASSQGMGTQYF. The CDR3 bases are TGTGCCAGCAGTCAGGGGATGGGTACGCAGTATTTT.

This clone was detected once. The chain links TRBV28 to TRBJ1-3; 7 bases line up with TRBD1. Germline assignment: CDR1 MDHEN and CDR2 SYDVKM. With V trimmed by 5 bases and J by 2 bases, 3 bases remained unmatched. CDR3 length: 14 amino acids. The CDR3 sequence is CASSQGTAGNTIYF. As DNA, the CDR3 is TGTGCCAGCAGTCAAGGGACAGCTGGAAACACCATATATTTT.

In its sample, this clone was seen once. The V and J genes are TRBV6-2 or TRBV6-3 and TRBJ2-7; D possibly corresponds to TRBD1 (5 bases). Trimming pared 5 bases from V and 6 bases from J, leaving 17 bases between. The CDR3 has 14 amino acids. Germline V gives CDR1 MNHEY, CDR2 SVGEGT. The CDR3 DNA follows: TGTGCCAGCAGTCCAGGGATAAGGGTTGCCGAGCAGTACTTC. Its translation: CASSPGIRVAEQYF.

This chain uses TRBV11-2 with TRBJ1-2; TRBD1 aligns across 7 bases. Germline CDR1 SGHAT, CDR2 FQNNGV. The junction had 3 bases not matched to a gene; V was cut back by 3 bases and J by 5 bases. CDR3 length: 13 residues. The CDR3 is CASSFDREYGYTF. As DNA, the CDR3 is TGTGCCAGCAGCTTTGACAGGGAGTATGGCTACACCTTC.

This clone was seen more than once but under ten times. This sequence joins TRBV24-1 and TRBJ2-1; 7 nucleotides match TRBD2. V lost 3 bases, J lost 0 bases, and 19 bases stayed unmatched. The CDR3 sequence is 21 residues long. Per germline, CDR1 KGHDR and CDR2 SFDVKD. CDR3 nucleotides: TGTGCCACCAGTGATCCCTGGGGGGGGGATCGGCTTGGAAGCTCCTACAATGAGCAGTTCTTC. It yields the protein CATSDPWGGDRLGSSYNEQFF.

The chain combines TRBV28 with TRBJ1-5, with 8 bases lining up with TRBD1. The germline V gene has CDR1 MDHEN and CDR2 SYDVKM. CDR3 size: 16 residues. J was trimmed by 1 base and V by 5 bases; bases with no gene match: 7. CDR3: CASSHDRDRSNQPQHF. The DNA of the CDR3 is TGTGCCAGCAGTCATGACAGGGACAGGAGCAATCAGCCCCAGCATTTT. Using reference TRBV28 and TRBJ1-5 for the parts outside the CDR3, the full variable domain is DVKVTQSSRYLVKRTGEKVFLECVQDMDHENMFWYRQDPGLGLRLIYFSYDVKMKEKGDIPEGYSVSREKKERFSLILESASTNQTSMYLCASSHDRDRSNQPQHFGDGTRLSIL.

V is TRBV9 and J is TRBJ2-3; 12 positions agree with TRBD2. The CDR3 loop spans 20 amino acids. V lost 0 bases and J lost 0; bases outside the gene matches: 11. From germline, CDR1 is SGDLS and CDR2 YYNGEE. The CDR3 coding sequence is TGTGCCAGCAGCGTAGGACTAGCGGGAGAGGGCTTAGCTAGCACAGATACGCAGTATTTT. This encodes CASSVGLAGEGLASTDTQYF.

This rearrangement joins TRBV10-3 to TRBJ1-1; D uncertain. Trimming removed 2 bases from V and 1 base from J, with 8 bases in between. Per germline, CDR1 ENHRY and CDR2 SYGVKD. This CDR3 comprises 14 residues. The CDR3 here is CAISEKPGNTEAFF. The CDR3, as DNA: TGTGCCATCAGTGAGAAGCCAGGGAACACTGAAGCTTTCTTT.

As for this clone: This same CDR3 is encoded by further DNA sequences in the sample. J is TRBJ1-2 and V is TRBV7-9; a weak D match, TRBD1 (6 bases). The CDR3 consists of 13 residues. CDR1 SEHNR and CDR2 FQNEAQ come from the germline V gene (reference sequence). Between the trimmed V and J ends, which lost 5 bases and 2 bases, there was a span of 9 bases. The CDR3 DNA is TGTGCCAGCAGCCTCGGACAGAACTATGGCTACACCTTC. Its translation: CASSLGQNYGYTF.

The rearrangement joins TRBV6-5 to TRBJ2-3, with D perhaps TRBD2 (7 bases). Per germline, CDR1 MNHEY and CDR2 SVGAGI. The CDR3 sequence is 15 residues long. Deletions cut 6 bases from V and 4 bases from J, with 17 bases between. The CDR3 sequence: CASSSAGEGADTQYF. The CDR3 DNA follows: TGTGCCAGCAGCTCCGCCGGGGAGGGGGCAGATACGCAGTATTTT.

The rearrangement links TRBV10-2 to TRBJ1-6; D is undetermined. V dropped 3 bases and J dropped 0 bases, with 6 bases sitting between them. This CDR3 spans 15 amino acids. The germline V gene has CDR1 WSHSY and CDR2 SAAADI. The DNA of the CDR3 is TGCGCCAGCAGTGATTCAGGCTCCTATAATTCACCCCTCCACTTT. Translation: CASSDSGSYNSPLHF.

Only one count was recorded for this clone. The genes are TRBV7-8 and TRBJ1-5, with TRBD1 as a possible D gene (6 bases). There are 15 residues in the CDR3. The V end was cut by 5 bases, the J end by 2 bases, with 13 bases between. Germline V lookup: CDR1 SGHVS, CDR2 FQNEAQ. CDR3 DNA sequence: TGTGCCAGCAGCCCCTACAAGGGGGGCAATCAGCCCCAGCATTTT. It encodes CASSPYKGGNQPQHF.